These 14 T cell receptor beta chains were all obtained from the same sample, sequenced in a study of blood T cell repertoires in COVID-19. Generated by immunoSEQ multiplex PCR, the TCRdb table keeps only in-frame clones and is missing some. Of about 68,000 clones detected, over 75% appear once; the ten largest clones hold 2% to 2.5%. Sequencing input: peripheral blood. The receptors stem from a human donor in a cohort sampled during active COVID-19.

The V and J genes are TRBV28 and TRBJ2-7; TRBD2 might be the D (6 bases). Germline V gene lookup returns CDR1 MDHEN and CDR2 SYDVKM. The V and J ends lost 2 bases and 6 bases respectively, with 8 bases between them. The CDR3 spans 12 residues. CDR3 protein: CASSLVGGEQYF. The CDR3, as DNA: TGTGCCAGCAGTTTAGTGGGAGGCGAGCAGTACTTC. The variable domain in full, with the rest retrieved from reference TRBV28 and TRBJ2-7, is DVKVTQSSRYLVKRTGEKVFLECVQDMDHENMFWYRQDPGLGLRLIYFSYDVKMKEKGDIPEGYSVSREKKERFSLILESASTNQTSMYLCASSLVGGEQYFGPGTRLTVT.

V usage is TRBV6-6 and J usage is TRBJ1-4; 8 nucleotides line up with TRBD1. The junction had 6 bases not matched to a gene; V was cut back by 6 bases and J by 6 bases. Germline V lookup: CDR1 MNHNY, CDR2 SVGAGI (reference sequence). The CDR3 has 14 amino acids. CDR3 protein: CASSSRGQYEKLFF. The CDR3 DNA sequence: TGTGCCAGCAGCAGCAGGGGGCAGTATGAAAAACTGTTTTTT.

The genes are TRBV7-6 and TRBJ2-1; 8 bases line up with TRBD2. Germline-derived CDR1 and CDR2 are SGHVS and FNYEAQ. The CDR3 runs 15 residues. V shed 5 bases and J 4 bases; nucleotides not matched to a gene: 7. CDR3 residues: CASSSYGGGYNEQFF. In DNA form, the CDR3 reads TGTGCCAGCAGCAGTTATGGCGGGGGGTACAATGAGCAGTTCTTC.

V and J are TRBV19 and TRBJ1-1; possible D gene TRBD1, 6 bases. Trimming removed 4 bases at V and 0 bases at J, with 12 bases between. In germline, CDR1 is LNHDA, CDR2 SQIVND (reference sequence). This CDR3 contains 15 residues. The CDR3: CASSKTGQLNTEAFF. The CDR3 DNA reads TGTGCCAGTAGTAAAACCGGACAGCTGAACACTGAAGCTTTCTTT.

This clone was counted a single time. The chain employs TRBV7-9 and TRBJ1-1; the match to TRBD1 covers 7 bases. The V gene end was trimmed by 5 bases and the J gene end by 5 bases; junction bases not matched to a gene: 5. The CDR3 is 13 amino acids. CDR1 and CDR2 from the germline V gene are SEHNR and FQNEAQ (reference sequence). Here the CDR3 DNA reads TGTGCCAGCAGCGGACAGGTAACGACTGAAGCTTTCTTT. Its translation is CASSGQVTTEAFF.

The chain joins TRBV3-1 (or the pseudogene TRBV3-2) to TRBJ2-3; 9 bases fit TRBD2. With 4 bases clipped from V and 5 bases from J, the junction kept 7 bases outside the gene matches. Germline lookup yields CDR1 LGHDT and CDR2 YNNKEL (reference sequence). The CDR3 spans 15 residues. The CDR3: CASSPTRGGGDTQYF. CDR3 nucleotides: TGTGCCAGCAGCCCGACGCGGGGGGGTGGAGATACGCAGTATTTT.

V and J are TRBV3-1 (or the pseudogene TRBV3-2) and TRBJ2-1; 8 positions agree with TRBD1. Trimming at V came to 2 bases and at J to 6 bases, leaving 6 bases not matched to a gene. The CDR3 sequence is 15 residues long. Germline values: CDR1 LGHDT, CDR2 YNNKEL (reference sequence). The CDR3 nucleotides read TGTGCCAGCAGCCAAATGACAGGGGCTGGCAATGAGCAGTTCTTC. Residues: CASSQMTGAGNEQFF.

In the case of this clone: Germline and junction disagree at one end, which may indicate a read error. The chain has TRBV29-1 and TRBJ1-2; D call uncertain. CDR3 length equals 12 residues. Germline CDR1 and CDR2: SQVTM and ANQGSEA. The CDR3 region is CSVEATLERYTF. CDR3 in DNA: TGCAGCGTGGAAGCGACCCTTGAGAGGTACACCTTC.

This clone came up a few times. The chain employs TRBV4-1 and TRBJ2-3; D may be TRBD2 (5 bases). Trimming left V 6 bases short and J 2 bases short, with 15 bases between. There are 15 residues in the CDR3. The germline V gene has CDR1 MGHRA and CDR2 YSYEKL. Here the CDR3 reads CASRAGIFNTDTQYF. CDR3 nucleotide sequence: TGCGCCAGCAGGGCCGGGATATTCAACACAGATACGCAGTATTTT.

V gene TRBV5-1 combines with J gene TRBJ1-1; no definite D call. From germline, CDR1 is SGHRS and CDR2 YFSETQ. Between the trimmed V and J ends, which lost 4 bases and 5 bases, there was a span of 15 bases. This CDR3 has 14 amino acids. The CDR3, as DNA: TGCGCCAGCAGCCAGGATGCTGGGAGGACTGAAGCTTTCTTT. Translated: CASSQDAGRTEAFF.

This chain uses TRBV5-4 with TRBJ1-1; unclear D gene. The CDR3 is 11 residues long. V was shortened by 1 base and J by 8 bases, with 6 bases between the two germline ends. In germline, CDR1 is SGHNT, CDR2 YYREEE (reference sequence). CDR3 residues: CASSLPGEAFF. The CDR3 DNA reads as TGTGCCAGCAGCTTGCCCGGGGAAGCTTTCTTT. Looking up the rest from reference TRBV5-4 and TRBJ1-1 gives the full variable domain: ETGVTQSPTHLIKTRGQQVTLRCSSQSGHNTVSWYQQALGQGPQFIFQYYREEENGRGNFPPRFSGLQFPNYSSELNVNALELDDSALYLCASSLPGEAFFGQGTRLTVV.

As concerns this clone: This CDR3 is missing its conserved last phenylalanine or tryptophan, likely due to a read error. The DNA is left out, because the CDR3 cannot be placed on it with certainty; the CDR3 is given as TCRdb lists it. This rearrangement joins TRBV12-5 to TRBJ2-7; no check of the table's D call, TRBD1, against the DNA was made. The CDR3 has 8 residues if both end residues are counted. Per the germline V gene, CDR1 is LGHNT and CDR2 is FRNRAP. The CDR3 loop is CASGTAPR.

The CDR3 DNA is TGTGCCAGCAGCCCTAGGCTGGCCCACAGGACCACTGAAGCTTTCTTT. It specifies CASSPRLAHRTTEAFF. J is TRBJ1-1 and V is TRBV3-1 (or the pseudogene TRBV3-2); tentative D call: TRBD1 (5 bases). Trimming shortened V by 4 bases and J by 4 bases, and 19 bases separated the two germline ends. Germline CDR1 and CDR2: LGHDT and YNNKEL (reference sequence). The CDR3 is 16 amino acids.

The rearrangement links TRBV6-2 or TRBV6-3 to TRBJ2-7; D ambiguous. The CDR3 is 16 amino acids. V shed 0 bases and J shed 2 bases, with 14 bases lying between them. Looked up from germline, CDR1 is MNHEY and CDR2 is SVGEGT. The CDR3 loop reads CASSYSFPRQAYEQYF. The CDR3, as DNA: TGTGCCAGCAGTTACTCGTTCCCCAGACAAGCCTACGAGCAGTACTTC.